The present TCR beta chain was sequenced within a study of T cell responses to AZD1222 COVID-19 vaccine. Germline lookup yields CDR1 MDHEN and CDR2 SYDVKM. CDR3 length: 17 residues. V trimming: 1 base; J trimming: 6 bases; junction bases outside the gene matches: 9. Note on this clone: The antigen is unknown.

Study-level findings and limits: White British ancestry dominated among donors, who included more females, and clonal diversity was possibly underestimated. Reportedly, nearly half the spike-specific TCRs target unmutated variant regions. Repertoires were collected only later (after the peak T cell response had occurred). The span of vaccine-associated CD4 TCRs extended across spike, with dominance at 160-218 and 743-854.

Sequencing used immunoSEQ multiplex PCR; TCRdb keeps in-frame clones, though not all of them. Of 90,000 to 120,000 clones listed, approximately 88% are singletons. This receptor was identified in an adult in good health. The sequencing used peripheral blood, collected on day 0 of AZD1222 vaccination. V usage is TRBV28 and J usage is TRBJ2-2; 9 bases fit TRBD1. The CDR3 bases are TGTGCCAGCAGTTTATTATCGGGACAGGGCTCGGCCGGGGAGCTGTTTTTT. It encodes CASSLLSGQGSAGELFF. The whole variable domain, filled in from reference TRBV28 and TRBJ2-2, reads DVKVTQSSRYLVKRTGEKVFLECVQDMDHENMFWYRQDPGLGLRLIYFSYDVKMKEKGDIPEGYSVSREKKERFSLILESASTNQTSMYLCASSLLSGQGSAGELFFGEGSRLTVL.